The 24 T cell receptor beta chains below were found in one sample sequenced in a study of T cells after yellow fever vaccination. Using its own MiXCR run on the 5' RACE reads, TCRdb lists one record per CDR3 protein. The sample lists some 160,000 distinct CDR3 sequences, almost 7% seen once, with under 3% in the top ten. The specimen comprised CD4+ T cells sorted from PBMCs, sampled about 5 days after the first yellow fever vaccination. The receptors here all came from a man younger than 35 who received the YFV17D yellow fever vaccine.

This clonotype has only one observation. A single base separates this from a much larger clone, so it may be a read error. The gene calls are TRBV11-2 and TRBJ2-3; 11 nucleotides line up with TRBD2. The CDR3 extends over 17 amino acids. The germline V gene has CDR1 SGHAT and CDR2 FQNNGV. CDR3 coding DNA: TGTGCCAGCGGCTTATTACTAGCGGGGGCTCACACAGATACGCAGTATTTT. This codes for CASGLLLAGAHTDTQYF.

This clonotype has ten or more counts. This chain links TRBV5-1 with TRBJ2-2; D unresolved. The CDR3 covers 14 residues. The germline CDR1 and CDR2 sequences are SGHRS and YFSETQ. Trimming removed 0 bases from V and 6 bases from J, with 9 bases in between. The CDR3 loop is CASSLGPRPGELFF. DNA for the CDR3: TGCGCCAGCAGCTTGGGCCCGAGGCCCGGGGAGCTGTTTTTT.

This clonotype was seen at least ten times. This rearrangement joins TRBV19 to TRBJ2-5; the D is unclear. The CDR3 has 12 residues. Germline V gene lookup returns CDR1 LNHDA and CDR2 SQIVND (reference sequence). Trimming cost V 3 bases and J 4 bases, with 6 bases left between them. CDR3 sequence: CASSMTRETQYF. The CDR3 DNA is TGTGCCAGTAGTATGACTCGAGAGACCCAGTACTTC.

This clonotype has at least ten counts. The CDR3 here is CASSYSWGNQPQHF. Here the CDR3 DNA reads TGTGCCAGCAGTTACTCATGGGGTAATCAGCCCCAGCATTTT. The chain carries TRBV6-2 or TRBV6-3 and TRBJ1-5; the D is unclear. The germline gives CDR1 MNHEY, CDR2 SVGEGT. The CDR3 is made up of 14 amino acids. V lost 0 bases and J lost 4, with 7 bases in between.

This clonotype has only a few counts. The CDR3 here is CAISESAPWGEQYV. In nucleotides, the CDR3 is TGTGCCATCAGTGAGTCGGCACCCTGGGGCGAGCAGTACGTC. The V and J genes are TRBV10-3 and TRBJ2-7; D is uncertain. Trimming cost V 0 bases and J 6 bases, with 12 bases left between them. The CDR3 sequence is 14 residues long. The germline V gene has CDR1 ENHRY and CDR2 SYGVKD.

In its sample, this clonotype was seen many times. The genes are TRBV25-1 and TRBJ1-2, with a tentative D call TRBD1 (6 bases). V was trimmed by 4 bases and J by 6 bases, leaving 12 bases between them. The CDR3 sequence is 13 residues long. The germline CDR1 and CDR2 sequences are MGHDK and SYGVNS. Written as DNA, the CDR3 is TGTGCCAGCAGTGCAACCAACAGGGATGGCTACACCTTC. Amino acids: CASSATNRDGYTF.

This sequence joins TRBV11-2 and TRBJ2-3; 9 bases align to TRBD2. V dropped 1 base and J dropped 5; count of bases not matched to a gene: 1. Germline V gene sequence: CDR1 SGHAT, CDR2 FQNNGV. The CDR3 runs 14 residues. CDR3 residues: CASSLGSGGDTQYF. In nucleotides, the CDR3 is TGTGCCAGCAGCTTAGGTAGCGGGGGAGATACGCAGTATTTT.

This clonotype was observed at least ten times. The chain couples TRBV10-2 to TRBJ1-5, with D tentatively TRBD1 (5 bases). Looked up from germline, CDR1 is WSHSY and CDR2 is SAAADI. This CDR3 is 13 amino acids long. Trimming removed 7 bases from V and 4 bases from J, with 11 bases in between. CDR3 in DNA: TGCGCCAGCACCGGCGGGGGGAATCAGCCCCAGCATTTT. Its protein is CASTGGGNQPQHF.

This clonotype occurred many times. V is TRBV7-9 and J is TRBJ2-3, with 11 bases fitting TRBD1. Losses at the gene ends were 5 bases for V and 4 bases for J; bases not matched to a gene: 5. Per the germline V gene, CDR1 is SEHNR and CDR2 is FQNEAQ (reference sequence). This CDR3 spans 15 amino acids. CDR3 nucleotides: TGTGCCAGCAGCCCCGGGACAGGGGGAGCAGATACGCAGTATTTT. Its protein is CASSPGTGGADTQYF.

This clonotype was detected only once. This may come from a read error, since a much larger clone is one base off. This chain uses TRBV11-2 with TRBJ2-5, with a tentative D call TRBD1 (6 bases). With 5 bases removed from V and 5 bases from J, the gap between germline ends came to 15 bases. This CDR3 comprises 14 residues. Germline CDR1 SGHAT, CDR2 FQNNGV. The CDR3 here is CASSQRSQGETQYF. DNA for the CDR3: TGTGCCAGCAGCCAACGAAGTCAGGGGGAGACCCAGTACTTC. Complete variable domain (other parts from reference TRBV11-2 and TRBJ2-5): EAGVAQSPRYKIIEKRQSVAFWCNPISGHATLYWYQQILGQGPKLLIQFQNNGVVDDSQLPKDRFSAERLKGVDSTLKIQPAKLEDSAVYLCASSQRSQGETQYFGPGTRLLVL.

This clonotype has at least ten counts. The rearrangement joins TRBV24-1 to TRBJ1-5; no clear D gene. The germline V gene encodes CDR1 KGHDR and CDR2 SFDVKD. Trimming removed 6 bases from V and 3 bases from J, with 8 bases in between. The CDR3 has 13 amino acids. The CDR3 sequence is CATSQQVNQPQHF. The DNA of the CDR3 is TGTGCCACCAGTCAACAAGTCAATCAGCCCCAGCATTTT.

In this sample, this clonotype turned up many times. The chain links TRBV5-1 to TRBJ1-1; possible D gene TRBD1, 6 bases. Trimming removed 2 bases from V and 3 bases from J, with 11 bases in between. CDR3 length: 14 amino acids. Germline V gene data show CDR1 as SGHRS and CDR2 as YFSETQ. The CDR3 here is CASSFSRTDTEAFF. The CDR3 nucleotides are TGCGCCAGCAGCTTCTCTCGGACAGACACTGAAGCTTTCTTT.

Comments on this clonotype: A read error may explain this, as a much larger clone is one base away. This chain uses TRBV7-2 with TRBJ2-5; D perhaps matches TRBD2 (6 bases). The CDR3 has 16 residues. Per the germline V gene, CDR1 is SGHTA and CDR2 is FQGNSA. The CDR3 reads CAGSPPRGLGPETQYF. The CDR3 DNA is TGTGCCGGCAGCCCCCCTCGGGGGTTGGGCCCGGAGACCCAGTACTTC.

This clonotype was recorded at least ten times. The chain joins TRBV4-2 to TRBJ1-4, with D maybe TRBD1 (6 bases). Germline loops: CDR1 LGHNA, CDR2 YNFKEQ. This CDR3 is 15 amino acids long. The V end was cut by 6 bases, the J end by 10 bases, with 21 bases between. The CDR3 coding sequence is TGTGCCAGCAGTCCCGGTCAGGGGCCGGTGGGAAAACTGTTTTTT. It is translated as CASSPGQGPVGKLFF.

V usage is TRBV20-1 and J usage is TRBJ1-6; TRBD1 matches at 12 bases. CDR3 length equals 20 residues. After removal of 5 bases from V and 1 base from J, the junction contained 15 bases not matched to a gene. CDR1 and CDR2 (germline): DFQATT, SNEGSKA (reference sequence). CDR3 protein: CSAPGTGGLAFGSYNSPLHF. CDR3 in DNA: TGCAGTGCTCCCGGGACAGGGGGCCTGGCTTTCGGGTCCTATAATTCACCCCTCCACTTT.

This clonotype was counted between two and nine times. The gene calls are TRBV5-1 and TRBJ2-2; 10 positions agree with TRBD1. Losses at the gene ends were 0 bases for V and 3 bases for J; bases not matched to a gene: 5. Looked up from germline, CDR1 is SGHRS and CDR2 is YFSETQ. The CDR3 length is 17 residues. The CDR3 is CASSLGAGTGDTGELFF. The CDR3 DNA sequence: TGCGCCAGCAGCTTGGGGGCCGGGACAGGGGACACCGGGGAGCTGTTTTTT.

As concerns this clonotype: This may come from a read error, since a much larger clone is one base off. This chain uses TRBV5-6 with TRBJ1-6; TRBD1 agrees at 7 bases. This CDR3 is 15 amino acids long. Germline values: CDR1 SGHDT, CDR2 YYEEEE. CDR3 in amino acids: CSSSSDRSYNSPLHF. CDR3 sequence (DNA): TGTTCCAGCAGCTCGGACAGGTCCTATAATTCACCCCTCCACTTT. Combining the CDR3 with reference TRBV5-6 and TRBJ1-6 gives the whole variable domain DAGVTQSPTHLIKTRGQQVTLRCSPKSGHDTVSWYQQALGQGPQFIFQYYEEEERQRGNFPDRFSGHQFPNYSSELNVNALLLGDSALYLCSSSSDRSYNSPLHFGNGTRLTVT.

Only a few counts were recorded for this clonotype. The rearrangement links TRBV11-1 to TRBJ2-2, with 8 bases matching TRBD2. With V trimmed by 5 bases and J by 6 bases, 5 bases remained unmatched. Germline CDR1 and CDR2: SGHAT and FQDESV (reference sequence). The CDR3 is 14 amino acids. The CDR3 here is CASSLGGGAGELFF. The CDR3 nucleotides read TGTGCCAGCAGCCTCGGGGGGGGAGCCGGGGAGCTGTTTTTT.

This clonotype was seen repeatedly, ten times or more. The chain recombines TRBV3-1 with TRBJ2-5; D is ambiguous. The V end lost 4 bases, the J end lost 1 base, and 10 bases lay between the germline ends. CDR3 length equals 14 residues. CDR1 and CDR2 (germline): LGHDT, YNNKEL (reference sequence). The chain's CDR3 is CASSRPRGQETQYF. For the CDR3, the DNA is TGTGCCAGCAGCCGACCTCGAGGCCAAGAGACCCAGTACTTC.

In this sample, this clonotype turned up many times. This chain uses TRBV4-2 with TRBJ2-2; tentative D call: TRBD1 (7 bases). The V gene's germline CDR1 is LGHNA and CDR2 YNFKEQ. The V and J ends lost 1 base and 7 bases respectively, with 13 bases between them. The CDR3 consists of 15 residues. This CDR3 reads CASSQGQGGDGELFF. DNA for the CDR3: TGTGCCAGCAGCCAAGGACAGGGAGGCGACGGGGAGCTGTTTTTT.

The rearrangement uses TRBV7-2 and TRBJ1-2; TRBD1 matches at 7 bases. V lost 4 bases and J lost 4; bases outside the gene matches: 9. CDR3 length: 15 residues. Germline V gives CDR1 SGHTA, CDR2 FQGNSA. The CDR3: CASSSPTGYFYGYTF. CDR3 coding DNA: TGTGCCAGCAGCTCGCCGACAGGGTATTTCTATGGCTACACCTTC.

As to this clonotype: One end of the junction varies from germline; a read error may be responsible. V is TRBV5-4 and J is TRBJ2-5; TRBD2 agrees at 14 bases. The CDR3 runs 13 residues. The germline V gene has CDR1 SGHNT and CDR2 YYREEE (reference sequence). The CDR3 nucleotides read TGTGCCAGCAGCGAGGGACTAGCGGGGGTAAAAAACTTC. Residues: CASSEGLAGVKNF. Combining the CDR3 with reference TRBV5-4 and TRBJ2-5 gives the whole variable domain ETGVTQSPTHLIKTRGQQVTLRCSSQSGHNTVSWYQQALGQGPQFIFQYYREEENGRGNFPPRFSGLQFPNYSSELNVNALELDDSALYLCASSEGLAGVKNFGPGTRLLVL.

The rearrangement links TRBV2 to TRBJ1-2, with no clear D. CDR3 length: 13 amino acids. Germline V gene lookup returns CDR1 SNHLY and CDR2 FYNNEI. V was cut by 2 bases and J by 5 bases, with 9 bases left in between. As DNA, the CDR3 is TGTGCCAGCAGTGAAATGGCGCTTTATGGCTACACCTTC. This sequence encodes CASSEMALYGYTF.

This clonotype was picked up many times. CDR3 in amino acids: CASSLVPGTGVEQFF. In nucleotides, the CDR3 is TGCGCCAGCAGCTTGGTACCCGGGACAGGGGTAGAGCAGTTCTTC. The chain has TRBV5-1 and TRBJ2-1; 10 nucleotides line up with TRBD1. Germline V gene lookup returns CDR1 SGHRS and CDR2 YFSETQ. The CDR3 sequence is 15 residues long. V shed 0 bases and J 10 bases; nucleotides not matched to a gene: 7.